The 25 T cell receptor beta chains below were found in one sample sequenced in a study of blood T cells in healthy people across ages. Sample-barcoded 5' priming and a J-beta primer mix drove a second PCR of roughly 7 to 11 cycles. A single record per CDR3 protein comes from TCRdb applying MiXCR to the 5' RACE reads. Found here are roughly 1,000,000 distinct CDR3 sequences, under 30% of them singletons; the top ten hold 0.65% to 0.95%. The sample was also reused in another study, on T cells of mothers and their children.

Sequences were obtained from blood. The receptors originated from a girl aged 2 to 10 in good health.

V is TRBV10-3 and J is TRBJ2-7; D not resolved. Germline V gene lookup returns CDR1 ENHRY and CDR2 SYGVKD. The CDR3 consists of 13 residues. V was trimmed by 0 bases and J by 5 bases, leaving 8 bases between them. CDR3 loop: CAISESWGNEQYF. In DNA form, the CDR3 reads TGTGCCATCAGTGAGTCGTGGGGAAACGAGCAGTACTTC.

This clonotype has just a few counts. The chain employs TRBV7-9 and TRBJ2-1; 9 bases agree with TRBD2. This CDR3 region has 13 residues. The germline V gene has CDR1 SEHNR and CDR2 FQNEAQ (reference sequence). V lost 5 bases and J lost 10; bases outside the gene matches: 6. The CDR3 sequence is CASSPIAGVEQFF. The DNA for the CDR3 is TGTGCCAGCAGCCCCATAGCGGGAGTCGAGCAGTTCTTC.

The V gene is TRBV20-1, the J gene TRBJ1-2, with D unclear. Trimming removed 0 bases from V and 4 bases from J, with 21 bases in between. The CDR3 runs 17 residues. The germline V gene has CDR1 DFQATT and CDR2 SNEGSKA (reference sequence). CDR3 in amino acids: CSAREKRASIDIYGYTF. The CDR3 DNA is TGCAGTGCTAGAGAGAAGAGGGCAAGTATCGATATCTATGGCTACACCTTC.

This clonotype was seen only a few times. This chain links TRBV4-1 with TRBJ2-2; no clear D gene. The CDR3 spans 13 residues. V lost 4 bases and J lost 4, with 7 bases in between. Germline-derived CDR1 and CDR2 are MGHRA and YSYEKL. CDR3 bases: TGCGCCAGCAGCCGGAGCACCACCGGGGAGCTGTTTTTT. Protein: CASSRSTTGELFF.

CDR3 coding DNA: TGTGCCAGCTCACCCGGGACTAGCGGAATGTGGCTAGAGACCCAGTACTTC. Encoded protein: CASSPGTSGMWLETQYF. This rearrangement joins TRBV18 to TRBJ2-5; 11 positions match TRBD2. Germline assignment: CDR1 KGHSH and CDR2 LQKENI. V dropped 3 bases and J dropped 4; count of bases not matched to a gene: 10. CDR3 length: 17 residues.

V gene TRBV28 combines with J gene TRBJ1-2; 9 bases line up with TRBD1. V trimming: 2 bases; J trimming: 8 bases; junction bases outside the gene matches: 9. The germline V gene encodes CDR1 MDHEN and CDR2 SYDVKM. CDR3 length equals 15 residues. CDR3 sequence: CASSLEGQGHRGYTF. The DNA of the CDR3 is TGTGCCAGCAGTTTAGAGGGACAGGGCCATCGGGGCTACACCTTC.

This clonotype was seen only a few times. This chain joins TRBV7-9 and TRBJ2-5, with TRBD1 as a possible D gene (6 bases). The end of the DNA is better explained by TRBJ2-7, so the J call may be wrong. Germline V lookup: CDR1 SEHNR, CDR2 FQNEAQ (reference sequence). The CDR3 is 14 amino acids. CDR3 loop: CASSLPGPGDEQYF. As DNA, the CDR3 is TGTGCCAGCAGCTTACCGGGTCCAGGGGACGAGCAGTACTTC.

A few counts support this clonotype. This chain connects TRBV7-2 to TRBJ1-4, with TRBD1 as a possible D gene (6 bases). The CDR3 has 15 residues. Trimming took off 4 bases at V and 7 bases at J, with 16 bases between the two ends. CDR1 is SGHTA, CDR2 FQGNSA, per germline. The CDR3 loop is CASSWITGMGEKLFF. CDR3 nucleotide sequence: TGTGCCAGCAGCTGGATCACAGGGATGGGTGAAAAACTGTTTTTT.

This clonotype was seen a few times. This chain's CDR3 is CASSDRAGRTYF. The CDR3 DNA sequence: TGTGCCAGCAGTGATCGGGCAGGAAGAACGTACTTC. The genes are TRBV25-1 and TRBJ2-7, with D unclear. Germline CDR1 reads MGHDK; CDR2 reads SYGVNS. V was trimmed by 3 bases and J by 12 bases, leaving 15 bases between them. This CDR3 spans 12 amino acids.

This chain uses TRBV7-9 with TRBJ2-4, with D uncertain. The V gene lost 0 bases and the J gene lost 1 base, with 13 bases spanning the gap. Germline CDR1 is SEHNR and CDR2 is FQNEAQ (reference sequence). The CDR3 has 17 amino acids. CDR3 nucleotides: TGTGCCAGCAGCTTAGCGTCGTCCTTCGAGGCCAAAAACATTCAGTACTTC. Its protein is CASSLASSFEAKNIQYF. The variable domain in full, with the rest retrieved from reference TRBV7-9 and TRBJ2-4, is DTGVSQNPRHKITKRGQNVTFRCDPISEHNRLYWYRQTLGQGPEFLTYFQNEAQLEKSRLLSDRFSAERPKGSFSTLEIQRTEQGDSAMYLCASSLASSFEAKNIQYFGAGTRLSVL.

V usage is TRBV28 and J usage is TRBJ1-1; no reliable D call. The CDR3 extends over 14 amino acids. CDR1 and CDR2 from the germline V gene are MDHEN and SYDVKM. With 3 bases removed from V and 9 bases from J, the gap between germline ends came to 17 bases. CDR3 in amino acids: CASSFRDVIEQAFF. DNA for the CDR3: TGTGCCAGCAGTTTCCGGGATGTTATCGAACAAGCTTTCTTT.

V and J are TRBV5-1 and TRBJ2-5; 9 bases are a match to TRBD2. CDR3 length: 15 residues. The ends lost 7 bases at V and 2 bases at J; junction bases unmatched: 9. The germline V gene encodes CDR1 SGHRS and CDR2 YFSETQ. CDR3 nucleotides: TGCGCCAGCGCCGAAGCGGGAGGACGACAAGAGACCCAGTACTTC. As protein: CASAEAGGRQETQYF.

The CDR3 DNA reads as TGTGCCAGCAGTTACAAGGAGAGGGTGACGGGCTACACCTTC. Protein: CASSYKERVTGYTF. V gene TRBV2 combines with J gene TRBJ1-2; unclear D gene. CDR1 and CDR2 (germline): SNHLY, FYNNEI. CDR3 length: 14 residues. V was pared by 5 bases and J by 8 bases, with 18 bases between. The full variable domain, with the rest looked up from reference TRBV2 and TRBJ1-2, is EPEVTQTPSHQVTQMGQEVILRCVPISNHLYFYWYRQILGQKVEFLVSFYNNEISEKSEIFDDQFSVERPDGSNFTLKIRSTKLEDSAMYFCASSYKERVTGYTFGSGTRLTVV.

In this sample, this clonotype turned up a few times. The chain joins TRBV7-9 to TRBJ2-7, with D uncertain. This CDR3 has 16 residues. From germline, CDR1 is SEHNR and CDR2 FQNEAQ (reference sequence). Trimming shortened V by 2 bases and J by 2 bases, and 16 bases separated the two germline ends. The CDR3 nucleotides are TGTGCCAGCAGCTTATTGCTCGGTGGCGGAACCTACGAGCAGTACTTC. It encodes CASSLLLGGGTYEQYF.

This clonotype came up a few times. The chain couples TRBV11-2 to TRBJ2-1, with D possibly TRBD1 on 7 matching bases. Trimming stripped 3 bases from V and 5 bases from J, with 14 bases between. From germline, CDR1 is SGHAT and CDR2 FQNNGV. The CDR3 has 15 residues. The CDR3 region has the DNA TGTGCCAGCAGCTTCCGCGGGACAGCTGACAATGAGCAGTTCTTC. Its translation: CASSFRGTADNEQFF.

V usage is TRBV5-1 and J usage is TRBJ2-2, with D perhaps TRBD1 or TRBD2 (5 bases each). The CDR3 is 14 residues long. CDR1 and CDR2 (germline): SGHRS, YFSETQ. V shed 4 bases and J shed 1 base, with 8 bases lying between them. CDR3 in amino acids: CASSEGLNTGELFF. The CDR3 nucleotides read TGCGCCAGCAGCGAGGGGCTGAACACCGGGGAGCTGTTTTTT.

The chain carries TRBV28 and TRBJ1-4, with 8 nucleotides matching TRBD1. The CDR3 totals 14 residues. Germline trimming cut 6 bases from V and 6 bases from J; bases unmatched to any gene: 6. Germline CDR1 reads MDHEN; CDR2 reads SYDVKM. The DNA of the CDR3 is TGTGCCAGCAGGTCCGGACAGGGATATGAAAAACTGTTTTTT. Translating gives CASRSGQGYEKLFF.

This clonotype turned up a few times. The rearrangement uses TRBV6-5 and TRBJ2-5; 7 nucleotides align to TRBD1. Judging by the DNA end, TRBJ2-7 fits better; the J call may be wrong. Germline CDR1 MNHEY, CDR2 SVGAGI. CDR3 length: 15 amino acids. CDR3 bases: TGTGCCAGCAGCCCAGGGGGACAGCTGTCCTACGAGCAGTACTTC. It specifies CASSPGGQLSYEQYF.

The CDR3 sequence is CASSFDGQGASPLHF. The CDR3 DNA reads TGTGCCAGCAGCTTCGACGGACAGGGGGCGTCACCCCTCCACTTT. The rearrangement joins TRBV7-2 to TRBJ1-6; 11 positions agree with TRBD1. Germline CDR1 and CDR2: SGHTA and FQGNSA. The CDR3 loop spans 15 amino acids. V shed 3 bases and J 10 bases; nucleotides not matched to a gene: 5.

This clonotype has only a few counts. This chain links TRBV20-1 with TRBJ2-3, with 10 bases fitting TRBD2. Per the germline V gene, CDR1 is DFQATT and CDR2 is SNEGSKA (reference sequence). Trimming cost V 3 bases and J 1 base; bases outside gene matches: 4. The length of the CDR3 is 15 residues. This chain's CDR3 is CSARELAGGTDTQYF. The CDR3 DNA reads TGCAGTGCTAGGGAGCTAGCGGGGGGCACAGATACGCAGTATTTT.

The chain is built from TRBV20-1 and TRBJ1-1, with D uncertain. This CDR3 has 14 amino acids. The V gene lost 3 bases and the J gene lost 1 base, with 12 bases spanning the gap. Looked up from germline, CDR1 is DFQATT and CDR2 is SNEGSKA (reference sequence). DNA for the CDR3: TGCAGTGCTAGGGACTACCGGGGGAACACTGAAGCTTTCTTT. Its translation: CSARDYRGNTEAFF.

The chain employs TRBV6-1 and TRBJ2-1; 10 nucleotides line up with TRBD1. The CDR3 is 15 amino acids. The V and J ends lost 6 bases and 3 bases, in that order; junction bases with no gene match: 5. Germline CDR1 and CDR2: MNHNS and SASEGT. Here the CDR3 reads CASRTRTGGYNEQFF. The CDR3 DNA is TGTGCCAGCAGAACACGGACAGGGGGCTACAATGAGCAGTTCTTC.

The J gene is TRBJ1-1, the V gene TRBV14; no clear D gene. Germline V lookup: CDR1 SGHDN, CDR2 FVKESK. The V end lost 7 bases, the J end lost 5 bases, and 20 bases lay between the germline ends. This CDR3 is 15 amino acids long. The CDR3, as DNA: TGTGCCAGCAACCTAAGGAGTGGTCCTTGGACTGAAGCTTTCTTT. This sequence encodes CASNLRSGPWTEAFF.

The chain carries TRBV11-2 and TRBJ2-7; no reliable D call. Trimming left V 2 bases short and J 0 bases short, with 11 bases between. The CDR3 contains 15 residues. The V gene's germline CDR1 is SGHAT and CDR2 FQNNGV. CDR3 in amino acids: CASSLSTPRSYEQYF. The DNA of the CDR3 is TGTGCCAGCAGCTTATCTACACCCCGCTCCTACGAGCAGTACTTC. Looking up the rest from reference TRBV11-2 and TRBJ2-7 gives the full variable domain: EAGVAQSPRYKIIEKRQSVAFWCNPISGHATLYWYQQILGQGPKLLIQFQNNGVVDDSQLPKDRFSAERLKGVDSTLKIQPAKLEDSAVYLCASSLSTPRSYEQYFGPGTRLTVT.

This clonotype appeared a few times. This chain links TRBV20-1 with TRBJ1-5, with a possible D match to TRBD1 (6 bases). The CDR3 extends over 11 amino acids. Germline V gene data show CDR1 as DFQATT and CDR2 as SNEGSKA (reference sequence). CDR3: CRKGGGKPQHF. In nucleotides, the CDR3 is TGCAGGAAAGGGGGGGGGAAGCCCCAGCATTTT.